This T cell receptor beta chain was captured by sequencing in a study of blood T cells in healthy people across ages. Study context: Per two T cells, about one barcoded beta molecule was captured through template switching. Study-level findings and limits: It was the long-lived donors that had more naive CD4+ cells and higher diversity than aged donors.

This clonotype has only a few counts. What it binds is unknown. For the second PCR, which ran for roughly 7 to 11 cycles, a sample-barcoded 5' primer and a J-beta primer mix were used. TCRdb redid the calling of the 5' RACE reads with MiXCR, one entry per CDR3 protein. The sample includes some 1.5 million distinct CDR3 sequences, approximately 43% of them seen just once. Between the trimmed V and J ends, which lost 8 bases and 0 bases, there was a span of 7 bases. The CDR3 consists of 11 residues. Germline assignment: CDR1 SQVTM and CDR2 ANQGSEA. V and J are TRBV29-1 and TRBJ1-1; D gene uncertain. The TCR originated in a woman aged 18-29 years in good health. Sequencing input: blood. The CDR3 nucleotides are TGCAGCCTGGTCATGAACACTGAAGCTTTCTTT. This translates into CSLVMNTEAFF.